This T cell receptor (beta chain) came from a study of shared clonotypes between healthy human individuals. For each subset, genomic DNA was distributed in equal portions over several immunoSEQ plates. TCRdb keeps only in-frame clones here, not all; method: immunoSEQ multiplex PCR. This repertoire shows approximately 470,000 clones, 78% found once; its top ten account for 12%. This CDR3 is built from 15 residues. V lost 0 bases, J lost 0 bases, and 6 bases lay in between. Germline V gives CDR1 MNHEY, CDR2 SVGAGI. Study conclusions and caveats: Among donors, the sharing of clonotypes was expected to be influenced by sequencing depth. Genetic and exposure-history diversity was limited by the few donors.

As concerns this clone: Antigen specificity is unknown.

The sequencing sample was made of PBMCs. The rearrangement links TRBV6-5 to TRBJ1-5; D is ambiguous. The source is a woman in her 40s in good health. Some clones in this sample may be carry-over from other donors' samples. The CDR3 bases are TGTGCCAGCAGTTACTCCGCTTATAGCAATCAGCCCCAGCATTTT. Protein product: CASSYSAYSNQPQHF.